This T cell receptor (beta chain) was observed in a study of tissue T cells after allogeneic stem cell transplantation. With 5 bases clipped from V and 3 bases from J, the junction kept 3 bases outside the gene matches. There are 13 residues in the CDR3. The germline CDR1 and CDR2 sequences are MNHNY and SVGAGI (reference sequence). Comparators without hematopoietic cell transplant had other cancers, at least five gastrointestinal samples, and no known gastrointestinal disease. By share, this clone ranks as medium-sized. As yet, its antigen is unknown. The sample holds other DNA sequences that translate to the same CDR3. Study findings and constraints: Anatomically similar tissues had similar TCR repertoires within each patient. Tissue-detected TCR repertoire was only partly captured by blood and spleen T cells.

TCRbeta CDR3 was sequenced at survey depth with template counts. The data were produced by immunoSEQ multiplex PCR, yet TCRdb's version contains in-frame clones alone and is incomplete. Of around 9,100 clones listed, more than 50% are singletons. V is TRBV6-6 and J is TRBJ1-2, with 7 bases lining up with TRBD1. The specimen was tissue from the jejunum, collected at autopsy. The receptor's source is a female donor older than 55 with lung cancer. CDR3 residues: CASSPTGDYGYTF. The CDR3 DNA sequence: TGTGCCAGCAGTCCTACAGGGGACTATGGCTACACCTTC.